This T cell receptor (beta chain) was documented in a study of blood T cell repertoires in COVID-19. Study information: Sites in the United States, Italy and Spain provided acute and convalescent COVID-19 samples.

As processed by the authors: Nucleated cell number was recorded as an estimate derived from reference gene primer amplification. Some clones are missing from TCRdb's copy, which holds only in-frame ones; the method was immunoSEQ multiplex PCR. V and J calls plus clone size are reproduced from that table; the DNA served to infer D and trimming. The sample shows about 400,000 clones, about 88% of them seen only once. The CDR3 length is 16 residues. Trimming removed 1 base from V and 7 bases from J, with 16 bases in between. From germline, CDR1 is MGHRA and CDR2 YSYEKL. This receptor was obtained from a human donor in a cohort sampled during active COVID-19. The chain is built from TRBV4-1 and TRBJ1-4; maybe TRBD1 (5 bases). The material sequenced was peripheral blood. This CDR3 is CASSQGVGNQGEKLFF. CDR3 bases: TGCGCCAGCAGCCAAGGGGTAGGGAATCAGGGTGAAAAACTGTTTTTT.